This T cell receptor beta chain was profiled in a study of shared clonotypes between healthy human individuals. At the level of the study: CD4 naive cells filled three plates per donor, CD4 memory three, CD8 naive two and CD8 memory one. Study outcomes and limitations: Rarefaction exposed incomplete sorted-subset sequencing despite large depth. Larger estimated richness was generally seen in naive subsets than in memory subsets.

CDR1 and CDR2 (germline): MNHNS, SASEGT. This CDR3 has 16 amino acids. V shed 3 bases and J 5 bases; nucleotides not matched to a gene: 13. Turning to this clone: What it recognizes is unknown.

Naive CD8 cells lacked CD45RO, underwent positive selection for CCR7 and left out terminally differentiated effector memory CD45RA+ cells. Original methodology: Filtering differed because ImmunoSEQ produced junction-only sequences that carried no quality scores. Libraries were prepared by immunoSEQ multiplex PCR; TCRdb keeps only in-frame clonotypes and omits some of them. The V and J calls and clone size come from that table; D and trimming were worked out from the DNA. Among about 650,000 clones listed, over 95% were seen once. This TCR was sampled from a woman aged 30 to 39 in good health. The V gene is TRBV6-1, the J gene TRBJ2-7, with 7 bases lining up with TRBD2. The sample was naive CD8+ T cells sorted from blood. The CDR3 loop reads CASSDAGVGGVHEQYF. As DNA, the CDR3 is TGTGCCAGCAGTGATGCGGGAGTGGGGGGAGTCCACGAGCAGTACTTC.